Sequencing of this T cell receptor (beta chain) was carried out in a study of T cell responses to AZD1222 COVID-19 vaccine. Method: immunoSEQ multiplex PCR; TCRdb's copy keeps in-frame clones and lacks some. The sample consists of about 110,000 clones, around 90% of them appearing once. The CDR3 is 14 residues long. V lost 4 bases to trimming and J lost 3 bases, with 12 bases between them. In germline, CDR1 is SGHNT, CDR2 YYREEE (reference sequence). This sequence was found in an adult in good health. Sequences were derived from peripheral blood, sampled on day 0 of AZD1222 vaccination. The chain carries TRBV5-4 and TRBJ2-3, with TRBD2 as a possible D gene (6 bases). CDR3: CASSPGGVTDTQYF. For the CDR3, the DNA is TGTGCCAGCAGCCCGGGCGGGGTAACAGATACGCAGTATTTT.